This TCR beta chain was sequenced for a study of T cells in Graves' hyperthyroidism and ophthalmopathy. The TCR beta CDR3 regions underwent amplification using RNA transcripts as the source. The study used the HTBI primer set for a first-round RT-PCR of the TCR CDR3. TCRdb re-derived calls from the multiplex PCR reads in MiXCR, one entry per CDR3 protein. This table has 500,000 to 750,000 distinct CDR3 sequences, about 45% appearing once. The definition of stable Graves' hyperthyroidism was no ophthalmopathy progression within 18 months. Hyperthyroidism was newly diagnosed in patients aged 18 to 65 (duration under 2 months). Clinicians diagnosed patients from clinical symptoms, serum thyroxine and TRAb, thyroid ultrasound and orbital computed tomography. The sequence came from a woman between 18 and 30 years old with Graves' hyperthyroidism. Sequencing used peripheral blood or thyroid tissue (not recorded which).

CDR3 protein: CASSLAGQVQYGYTF. The CDR3 bases are TGTGCCAGCAGCTTAGCGGGACAGGTTCAGTATGGCTACACCTTC. V usage is TRBV11-1 and J usage is TRBJ1-2; TRBD1 matches at 8 bases. The CDR3 totals 15 residues. Germline loops: CDR1 SGHAT, CDR2 FQDESV (reference sequence). J lost 5 bases, V lost 0 bases, and 5 bases had no gene match.